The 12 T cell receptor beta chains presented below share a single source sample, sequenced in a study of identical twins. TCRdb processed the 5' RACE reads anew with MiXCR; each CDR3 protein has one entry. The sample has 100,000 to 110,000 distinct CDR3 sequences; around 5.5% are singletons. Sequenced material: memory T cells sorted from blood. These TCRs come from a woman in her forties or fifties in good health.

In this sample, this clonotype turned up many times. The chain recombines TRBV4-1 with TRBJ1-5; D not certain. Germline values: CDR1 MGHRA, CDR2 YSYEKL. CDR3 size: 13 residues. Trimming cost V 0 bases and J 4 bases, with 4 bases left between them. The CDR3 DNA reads TGCGCCAGCAGCCAAGACCCTAATCAGCCCCAGCATTTT. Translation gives CASSQDPNQPQHF.

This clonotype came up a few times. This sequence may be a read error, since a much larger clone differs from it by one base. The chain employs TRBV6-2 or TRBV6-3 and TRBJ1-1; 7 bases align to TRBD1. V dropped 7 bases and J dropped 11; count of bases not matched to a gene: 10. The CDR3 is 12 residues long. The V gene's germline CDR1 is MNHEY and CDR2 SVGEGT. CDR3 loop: CASTPAGGEAFF. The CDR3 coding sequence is TGTGCCAGCACGCCGGCAGGGGGGGAGGCTTTCTTT.

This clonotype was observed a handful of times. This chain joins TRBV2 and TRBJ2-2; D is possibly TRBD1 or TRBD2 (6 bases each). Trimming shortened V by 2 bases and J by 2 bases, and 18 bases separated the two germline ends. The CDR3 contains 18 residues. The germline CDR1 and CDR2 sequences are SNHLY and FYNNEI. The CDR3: CASSEPDLVGGNTGELFF. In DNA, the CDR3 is TGTGCCAGCAGTGAACCGGACCTGGTGGGGGGCAACACCGGGGAGCTGTTTTTT.

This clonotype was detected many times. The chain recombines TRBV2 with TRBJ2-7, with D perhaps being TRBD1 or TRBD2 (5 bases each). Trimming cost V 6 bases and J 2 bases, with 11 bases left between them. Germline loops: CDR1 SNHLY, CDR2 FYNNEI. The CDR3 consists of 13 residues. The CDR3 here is CASRGPPPYEQYV. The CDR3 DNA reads TGTGCCAGCAGGGGACCGCCGCCCTACGAGCAGTACGTC.

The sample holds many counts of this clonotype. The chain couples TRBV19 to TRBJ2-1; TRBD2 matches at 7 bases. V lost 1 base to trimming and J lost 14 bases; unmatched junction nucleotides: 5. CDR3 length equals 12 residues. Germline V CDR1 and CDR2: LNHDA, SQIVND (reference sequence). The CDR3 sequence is CASSIAGGRKFF. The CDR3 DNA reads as TGTGCCAGTAGTATAGCAGGCGGGAGAAAGTTCTTC.

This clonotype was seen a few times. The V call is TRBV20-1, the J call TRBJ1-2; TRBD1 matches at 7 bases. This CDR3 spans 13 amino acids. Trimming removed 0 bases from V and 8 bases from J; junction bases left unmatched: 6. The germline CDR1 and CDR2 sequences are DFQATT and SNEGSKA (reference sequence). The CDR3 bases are TGCAGTGCTAGAGATAAGGGGGCAGGGGGCTACACCTTC. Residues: CSARDKGAGGYTF.

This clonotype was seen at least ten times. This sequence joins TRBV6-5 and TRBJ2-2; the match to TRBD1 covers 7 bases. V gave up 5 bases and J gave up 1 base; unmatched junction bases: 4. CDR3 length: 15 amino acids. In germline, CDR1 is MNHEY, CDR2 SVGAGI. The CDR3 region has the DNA TGTGCCAGCAGTACCAACAGGGGGAACACCGGGGAGCTGTTTTTT. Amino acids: CASSTNRGNTGELFF.

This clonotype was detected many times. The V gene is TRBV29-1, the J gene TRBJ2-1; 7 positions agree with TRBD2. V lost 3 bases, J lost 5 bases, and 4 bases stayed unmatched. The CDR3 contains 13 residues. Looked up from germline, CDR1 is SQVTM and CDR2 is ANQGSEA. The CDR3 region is CSVEGGLNNEQFF. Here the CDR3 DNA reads TGCAGCGTTGAGGGAGGGCTTAACAATGAGCAGTTCTTC.

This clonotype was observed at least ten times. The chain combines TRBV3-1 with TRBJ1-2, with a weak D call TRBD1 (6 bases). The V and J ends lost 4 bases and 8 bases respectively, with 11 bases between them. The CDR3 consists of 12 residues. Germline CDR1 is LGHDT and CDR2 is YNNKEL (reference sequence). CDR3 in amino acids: CASSPTGYGYTF. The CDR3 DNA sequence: TGTGCCAGCAGCCCGACAGGTTACGGCTACACCTTC. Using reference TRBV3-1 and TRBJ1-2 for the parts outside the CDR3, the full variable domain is DTAVSQTPKYLVTQMGNDKSIKCEQNLGHDTMYWYKQDSKKFLKIMFSYNNKELIINETVPNRFSPKSPDKAHLNLHINSLELGDSAVYFCASSPTGYGYTFGSGTRLTVV.

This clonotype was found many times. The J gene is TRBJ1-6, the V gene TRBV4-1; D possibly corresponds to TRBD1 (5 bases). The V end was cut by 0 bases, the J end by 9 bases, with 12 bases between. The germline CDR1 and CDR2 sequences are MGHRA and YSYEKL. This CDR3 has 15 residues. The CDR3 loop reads CASSQDPHRGSPLHF. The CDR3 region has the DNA TGCGCCAGCAGCCAAGATCCCCATAGGGGTTCACCCCTCCACTTT.

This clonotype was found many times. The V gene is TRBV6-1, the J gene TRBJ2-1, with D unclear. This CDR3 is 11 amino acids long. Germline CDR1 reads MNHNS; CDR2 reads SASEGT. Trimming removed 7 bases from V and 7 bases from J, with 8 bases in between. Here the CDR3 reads CASTVWNEQFF. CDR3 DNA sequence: TGTGCCAGCACCGTATGGAATGAGCAGTTCTTC.

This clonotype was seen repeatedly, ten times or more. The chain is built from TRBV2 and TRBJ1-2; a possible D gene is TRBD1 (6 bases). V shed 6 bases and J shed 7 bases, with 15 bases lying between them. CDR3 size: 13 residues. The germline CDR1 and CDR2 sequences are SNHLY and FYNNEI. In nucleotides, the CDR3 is TGTGCCAGCAGCCCCAGGGGAGGGGCTGGCTACACCTTC. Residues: CASSPRGGAGYTF.